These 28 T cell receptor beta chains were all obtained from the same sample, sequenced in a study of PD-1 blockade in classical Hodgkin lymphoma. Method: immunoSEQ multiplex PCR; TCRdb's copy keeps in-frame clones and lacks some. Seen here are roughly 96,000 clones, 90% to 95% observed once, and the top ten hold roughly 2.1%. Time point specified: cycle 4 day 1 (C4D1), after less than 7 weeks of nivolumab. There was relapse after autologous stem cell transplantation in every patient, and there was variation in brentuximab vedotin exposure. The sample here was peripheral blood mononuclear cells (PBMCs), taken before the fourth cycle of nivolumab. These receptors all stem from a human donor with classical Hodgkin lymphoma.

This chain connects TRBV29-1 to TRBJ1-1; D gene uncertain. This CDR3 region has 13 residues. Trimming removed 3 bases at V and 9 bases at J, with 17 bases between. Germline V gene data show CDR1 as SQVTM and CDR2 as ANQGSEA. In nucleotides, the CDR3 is TGCAGCGTTGATCATGGGGTAGGTTATCAAGCTTTCTTT. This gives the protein CSVDHGVGYQAFF.

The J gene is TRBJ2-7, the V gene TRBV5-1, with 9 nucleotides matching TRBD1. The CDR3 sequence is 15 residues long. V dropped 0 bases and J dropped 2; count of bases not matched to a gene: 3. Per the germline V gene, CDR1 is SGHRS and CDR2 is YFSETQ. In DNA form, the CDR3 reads TGCGCCAGCAGCTTGGAGGGACAGGGTGCCTACGAGCAGTACTTC. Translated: CASSLEGQGAYEQYF.

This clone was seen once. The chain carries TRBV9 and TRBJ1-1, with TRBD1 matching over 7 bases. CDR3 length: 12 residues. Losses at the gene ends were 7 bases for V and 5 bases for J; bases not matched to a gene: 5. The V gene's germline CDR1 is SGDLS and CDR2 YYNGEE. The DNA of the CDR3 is TGTGCCAGCTCCAGGGGGAAAACTGAAGCTTTCTTT. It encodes CASSRGKTEAFF.

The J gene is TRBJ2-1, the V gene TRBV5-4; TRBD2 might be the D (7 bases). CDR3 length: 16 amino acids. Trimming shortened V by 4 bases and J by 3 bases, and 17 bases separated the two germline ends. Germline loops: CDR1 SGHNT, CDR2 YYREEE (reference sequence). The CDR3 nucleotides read TGTGCCAGCAGCATGGAGGGGGGGATCTACTACAATGAGCAGTTCTTC. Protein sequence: CASSMEGGIYYNEQFF.

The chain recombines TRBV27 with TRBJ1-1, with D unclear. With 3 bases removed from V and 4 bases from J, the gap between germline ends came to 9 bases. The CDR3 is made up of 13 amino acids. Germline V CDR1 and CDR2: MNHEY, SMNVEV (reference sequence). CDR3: CASSLSRTTEAFF. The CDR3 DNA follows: TGTGCCAGCAGTTTGTCCAGGACCACTGAAGCTTTCTTT.

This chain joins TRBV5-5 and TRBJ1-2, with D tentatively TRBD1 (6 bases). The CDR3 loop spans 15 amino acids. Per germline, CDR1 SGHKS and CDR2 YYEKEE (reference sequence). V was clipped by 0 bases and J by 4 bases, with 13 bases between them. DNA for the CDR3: TGTGCCAGCAGCTTGGGGGGGCCAAGCCTCTATGGCTACACCTTC. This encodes CASSLGGPSLYGYTF. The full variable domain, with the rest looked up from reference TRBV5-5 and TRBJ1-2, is DAGVTQSPTHLIKTRGQQVTLRCSPISGHKSVSWYQQVLGQGPQFIFQYYEKEERGRGNFPDRFSARQFPNYSSELNVNALLLGDSALYLCASSLGGPSLYGYTFGSGTRLTVV.

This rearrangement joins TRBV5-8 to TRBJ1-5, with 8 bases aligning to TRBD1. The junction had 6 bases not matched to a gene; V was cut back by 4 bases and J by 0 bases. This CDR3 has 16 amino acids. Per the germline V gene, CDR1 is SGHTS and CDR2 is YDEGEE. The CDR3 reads CASSRDRSYSNQPQHF. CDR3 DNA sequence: TGTGCCAGCAGCCGGGACAGGTCTTATAGCAATCAGCCCCAGCATTTT.

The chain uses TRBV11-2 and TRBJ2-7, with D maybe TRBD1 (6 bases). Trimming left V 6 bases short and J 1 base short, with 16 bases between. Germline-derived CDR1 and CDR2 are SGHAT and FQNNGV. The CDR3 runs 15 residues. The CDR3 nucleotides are TGTGCCAGCAGGGCTACAGGGAAGGGTTCCTACGAGCAGTACTTC. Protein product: CASRATGKGSYEQYF.

The CDR3 sequence: CASSFSPGRDSSYNEQFF. The DNA for the CDR3 is TGTGCCAGCAGCTTCTCCCCCGGGCGGGATAGCTCCTACAATGAGCAGTTCTTC. The rearrangement links TRBV7-9 to TRBJ2-1; D may be TRBD2 (6 bases). The CDR3 extends over 18 amino acids. Trimming pared 3 bases from V and 0 bases from J, leaving 18 bases between. From germline, CDR1 is SEHNR and CDR2 FQNEAQ (reference sequence). The full variable domain, in which reference TRBV7-9 and TRBJ2-1 provide the parts outside the CDR3, is DTGVSQNPRHKITKRGQNVTFRCDPISEHNRLYWYRQTLGQGPEFLTYFQNEAQLEKSRLLSDRFSAERPKGSFSTLEIQRTEQGDSAMYLCASSFSPGRDSSYNEQFFGPGTRLTVL.

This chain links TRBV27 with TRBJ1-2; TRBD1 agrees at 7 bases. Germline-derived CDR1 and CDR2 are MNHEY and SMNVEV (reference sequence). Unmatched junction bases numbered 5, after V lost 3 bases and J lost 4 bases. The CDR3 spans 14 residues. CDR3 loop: CASSLGGQRYGYTF. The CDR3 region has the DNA TGTGCCAGCAGTTTGGGGGGACAGCGCTATGGCTACACCTTC.

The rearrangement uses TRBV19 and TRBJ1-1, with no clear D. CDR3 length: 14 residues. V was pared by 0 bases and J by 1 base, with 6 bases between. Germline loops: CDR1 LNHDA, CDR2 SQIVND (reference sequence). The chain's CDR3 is CASSIDGRNTEAFF. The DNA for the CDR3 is TGTGCCAGTAGTATAGATGGCAGGAACACTGAAGCTTTCTTT. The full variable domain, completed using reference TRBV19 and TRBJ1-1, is DGGITQSPKYLFRKEGQNVTLSCEQNLNHDAMYWYRQDPGQGLRLIYYSQIVNDFQKGDIAEGYSVSREKKESFPLTVTSAQKNPTAFYLCASSIDGRNTEAFFGQGTRLTVV.

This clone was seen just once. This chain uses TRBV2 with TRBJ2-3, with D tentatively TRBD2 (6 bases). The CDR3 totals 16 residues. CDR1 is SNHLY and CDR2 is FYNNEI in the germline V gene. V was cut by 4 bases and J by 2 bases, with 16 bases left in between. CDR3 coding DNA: TGTGCCAGCAGTGTTTCGGGAGTACCCGACACAGATACGCAGTATTTT. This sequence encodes CASSVSGVPDTDTQYF.

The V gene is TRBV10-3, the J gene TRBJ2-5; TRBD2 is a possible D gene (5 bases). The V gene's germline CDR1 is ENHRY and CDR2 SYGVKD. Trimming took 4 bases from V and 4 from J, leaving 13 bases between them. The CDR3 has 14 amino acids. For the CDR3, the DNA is TGTGCCATCAGTGCCAGACCAGAGGGAGAGACCCAGTACTTC. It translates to CAISARPEGETQYF.

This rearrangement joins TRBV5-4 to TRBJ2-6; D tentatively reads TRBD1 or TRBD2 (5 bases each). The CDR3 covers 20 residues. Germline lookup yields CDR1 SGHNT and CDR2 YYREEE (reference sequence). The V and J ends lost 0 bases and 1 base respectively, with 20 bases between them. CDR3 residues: CASSLGGWLRGGSGANVLTF. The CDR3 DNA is TGTGCCAGCAGCTTGGGAGGGTGGCTCCGGGGCGGGTCTGGGGCCAACGTCCTGACTTTC.

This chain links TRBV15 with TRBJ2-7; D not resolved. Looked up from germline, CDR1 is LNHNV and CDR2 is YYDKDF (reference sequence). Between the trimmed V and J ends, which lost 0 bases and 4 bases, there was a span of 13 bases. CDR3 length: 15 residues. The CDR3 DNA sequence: TGTGCCACCAGCAGAGAAACCAGTTTCGGGTACGAGCAGTACTTC. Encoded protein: CATSRETSFGYEQYF. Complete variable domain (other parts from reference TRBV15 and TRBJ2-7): DAMVIQNPRYQVTQFGKPVTLSCSQTLNHNVMYWYQQKSSQAPKLLFHYYDKDFNNEADTPDNFQSRRPNTSFCFLDIRSPGLGDTAMYLCATSRETSFGYEQYFGPGTRLTVT.

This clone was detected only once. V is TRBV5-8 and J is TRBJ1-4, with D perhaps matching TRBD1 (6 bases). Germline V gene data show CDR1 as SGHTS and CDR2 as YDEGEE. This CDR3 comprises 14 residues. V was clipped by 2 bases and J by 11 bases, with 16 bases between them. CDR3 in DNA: TGTGCCAGCAGCTTAGCAGGGGCCCTTGGGAAACTGTTTTTT. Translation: CASSLAGALGKLFF.

The CDR3 reads CASSLGTGGEQYF. In DNA form, the CDR3 reads TGTGCCAGCAGCTTAGGGACAGGGGGCGAGCAGTACTTC. The gene calls are TRBV7-3 and TRBJ2-7; TRBD1 matches 11 bases. Germline V gene data show CDR1 as SGHTA and CDR2 as FQGTGA. CDR3 size: 13 residues. Germline trimming cut 2 bases from V and 6 bases from J; bases unmatched to any gene: 0.

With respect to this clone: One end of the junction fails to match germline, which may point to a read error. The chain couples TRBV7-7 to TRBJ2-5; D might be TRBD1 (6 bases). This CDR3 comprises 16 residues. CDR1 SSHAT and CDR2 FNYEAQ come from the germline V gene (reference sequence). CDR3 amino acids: CASSLGPTGQGETQYF. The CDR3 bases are TGTGCTAGCAGCTTAGGTCCCACGGGGCAGGGGGAGACCCAGTACTTC.

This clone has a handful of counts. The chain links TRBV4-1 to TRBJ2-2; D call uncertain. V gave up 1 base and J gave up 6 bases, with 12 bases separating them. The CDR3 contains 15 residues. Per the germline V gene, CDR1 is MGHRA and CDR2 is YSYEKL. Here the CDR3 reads CASSQAPRGAGELFF. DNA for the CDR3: TGCGCCAGCAGCCAAGCCCCCAGAGGCGCCGGGGAGCTGTTTTTT.

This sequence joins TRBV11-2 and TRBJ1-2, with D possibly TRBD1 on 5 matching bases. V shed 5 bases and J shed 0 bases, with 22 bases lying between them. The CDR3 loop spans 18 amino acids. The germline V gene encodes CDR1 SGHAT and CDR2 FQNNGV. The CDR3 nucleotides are TGTGCCAGCAGCCGATCGAGGGGACCAAGAGCTGCTAACTATGGCTACACCTTC. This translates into CASSRSRGPRAANYGYTF.

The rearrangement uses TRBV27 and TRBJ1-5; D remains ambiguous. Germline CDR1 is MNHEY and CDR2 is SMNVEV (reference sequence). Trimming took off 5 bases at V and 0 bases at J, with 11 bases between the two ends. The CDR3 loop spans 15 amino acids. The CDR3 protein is CASSPGSYSNQPQHF. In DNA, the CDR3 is TGTGCCAGCAGTCCCGGATCCTATAGCAATCAGCCCCAGCATTTT.

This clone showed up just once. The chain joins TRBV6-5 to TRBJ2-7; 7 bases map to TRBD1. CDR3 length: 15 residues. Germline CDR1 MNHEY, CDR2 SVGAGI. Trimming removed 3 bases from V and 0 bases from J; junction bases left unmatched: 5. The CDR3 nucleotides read TGTGCCAGCAGTTATGACAGGGAAACCTCCTACGAGCAGTACTTC. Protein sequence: CASSYDRETSYEQYF.

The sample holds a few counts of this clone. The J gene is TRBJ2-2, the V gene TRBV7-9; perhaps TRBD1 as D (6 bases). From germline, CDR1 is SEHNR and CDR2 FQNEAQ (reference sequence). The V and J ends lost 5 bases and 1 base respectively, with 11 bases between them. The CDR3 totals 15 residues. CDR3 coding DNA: TGTGCCAGCAGCCCGAGGACAGAGAACACCGGGGAGCTGTTTTTT. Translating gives CASSPRTENTGELFF.

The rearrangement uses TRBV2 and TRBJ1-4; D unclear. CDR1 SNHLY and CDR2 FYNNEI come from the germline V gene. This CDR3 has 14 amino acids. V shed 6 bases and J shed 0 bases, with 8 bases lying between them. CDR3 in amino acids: CASSSLATNEKLFF. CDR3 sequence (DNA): TGTGCCAGCAGCTCCCTTGCAACTAATGAAAAACTGTTTTTT.

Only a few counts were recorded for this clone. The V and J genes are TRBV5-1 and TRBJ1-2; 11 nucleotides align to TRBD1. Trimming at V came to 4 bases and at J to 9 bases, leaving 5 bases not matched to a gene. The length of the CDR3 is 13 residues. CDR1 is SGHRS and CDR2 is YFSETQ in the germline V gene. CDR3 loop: CASSGGQGESYTF. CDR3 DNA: TGCGCCAGCAGCGGGGGACAGGGGGAGAGCTACACCTTC.

DNA of the CDR3: TGTGCCAGCAGCTTGGGAGGGCTCGGGGTGAACACTGAAGCTTTCTTT. This translates into CASSLGGLGVNTEAFF. V usage is TRBV7-8 and J usage is TRBJ1-1; no firm D call. Germline V CDR1 and CDR2: SGHVS, FQNEAQ. The V and J ends lost 3 bases and 0 bases respectively, with 14 bases between them. This CDR3 is 16 amino acids long.

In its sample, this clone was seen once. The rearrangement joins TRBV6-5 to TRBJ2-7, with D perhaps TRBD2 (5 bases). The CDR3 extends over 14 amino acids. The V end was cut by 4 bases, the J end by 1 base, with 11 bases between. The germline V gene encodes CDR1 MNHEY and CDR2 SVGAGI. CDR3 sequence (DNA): TGTGCCAGCAGTTGCTCGACGGGATCCTACGAGCAGTACTTC. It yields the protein CASSCSTGSYEQYF.

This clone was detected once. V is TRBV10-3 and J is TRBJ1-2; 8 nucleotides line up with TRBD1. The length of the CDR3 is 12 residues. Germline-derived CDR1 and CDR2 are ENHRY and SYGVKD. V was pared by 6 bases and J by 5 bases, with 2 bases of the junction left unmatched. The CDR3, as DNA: TGTGCCATCAGCGGACAGGGTTATGGCTACACCTTC. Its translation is CAISGQGYGYTF.